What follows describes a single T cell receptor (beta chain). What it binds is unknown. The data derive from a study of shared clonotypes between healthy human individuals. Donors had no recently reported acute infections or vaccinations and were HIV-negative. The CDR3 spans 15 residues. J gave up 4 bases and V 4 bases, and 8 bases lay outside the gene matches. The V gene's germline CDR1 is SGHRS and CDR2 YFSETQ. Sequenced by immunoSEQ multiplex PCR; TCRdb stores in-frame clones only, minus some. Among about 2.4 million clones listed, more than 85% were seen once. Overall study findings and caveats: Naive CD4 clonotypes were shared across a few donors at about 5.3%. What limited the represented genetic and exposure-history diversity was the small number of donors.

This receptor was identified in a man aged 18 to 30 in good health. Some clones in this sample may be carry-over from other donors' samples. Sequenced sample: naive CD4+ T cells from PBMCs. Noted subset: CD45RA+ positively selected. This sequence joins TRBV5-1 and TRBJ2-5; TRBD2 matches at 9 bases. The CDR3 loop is CASSAALAGTETQYF. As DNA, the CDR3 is TGCGCCAGCAGCGCCGCTCTAGCGGGAACAGAGACCCAGTACTTC.